What follows are 19 T cell receptor beta chains derived from one specimen sequenced in a study of blood T cell repertoires in COVID-19. Clones were sequenced by immunoSEQ multiplex PCR, and TCRdb holds only the in-frame ones, with some missing. This sample has 75,000 to 85,000 clones; 65% to 90% occur once, and the top ten carry 15% to 20%. The material sequenced was peripheral blood. Receptors were obtained from a human donor in a cohort sampled during active COVID-19.

The chain employs TRBV25-1 and TRBJ2-1; D uncertain. CDR1 is MGHDK and CDR2 is SYGVNS in the germline V gene. Trimming cost V 3 bases and J 7 bases, with 7 bases left between them. This CDR3 region has 12 residues. Written as DNA, the CDR3 is TGTGCCAGCAGTGATCTCGGGAATGAGCAGTTCTTC. Its protein is CASSDLGNEQFF.

The chain recombines TRBV30 with TRBJ1-6; TRBD1 matches at 8 bases. The CDR3 extends over 13 amino acids. Germline lookup yields CDR1 GTSNPN and CDR2 SVGIG (reference sequence). J was trimmed by 7 bases and V by 2 bases; bases with no gene match: 1. CDR3 loop: CAWSSGGNSPLHF. The CDR3 coding sequence is TGTGCCTGGAGTTCAGGGGGCAATTCACCCCTCCACTTT.

This chain uses TRBV15 with TRBJ2-1, with 10 positions matching TRBD2. Germline loops: CDR1 LNHNV, CDR2 YYDKDF (reference sequence). This CDR3 has 16 residues. V shed 0 bases and J 8 bases; nucleotides not matched to a gene: 7. The CDR3 coding sequence is TGTGCCACCAGCAGAGATATCCAGCGGGAGGGCCATGAGCAGTTCTTC. As protein: CATSRDIQREGHEQFF.

CDR3 region: CASSLGGLAGKDTQYF. CDR3 bases: TGTGCCAGCAGCTTAGGAGGTCTAGCGGGGAAAGATACGCAGTATTTT. The chain is built from TRBV7-3 and TRBJ2-3, with TRBD2 identical over 9 bases. V gave up 2 bases and J gave up 5 bases; unmatched junction bases: 8. The length of the CDR3 is 16 residues. Germline CDR1 and CDR2: SGHTA and FQGTGA.

V usage is TRBV28 and J usage is TRBJ1-2; D gene ambiguous. V lost 1 base and J lost 1, with 7 bases in between. Germline V gene lookup returns CDR1 MDHEN and CDR2 SYDVKM. The CDR3 is 14 amino acids. In nucleotides, the CDR3 is TGTGCCAGCAGTTTATATCGGGATAACTATGGCTACACCTTC. This sequence encodes CASSLYRDNYGYTF.

V usage is TRBV24-1 and J usage is TRBJ2-7; D might be TRBD1 (6 bases). This CDR3 is 17 amino acids long. V was shortened by 4 bases and J by 5 bases, with 23 bases between the two germline ends. Germline V lookup: CDR1 KGHDR, CDR2 SFDVKD. The CDR3 region is CATSDRPGQSPKNEQYF. In nucleotides, the CDR3 is TGTGCCACCAGTGACCGACCAGGACAGTCTCCAAAGAACGAGCAGTACTTC.

V gene TRBV28 combines with J gene TRBJ1-5; no definite D call. The V end was cut by 3 bases, the J end by 2 bases, with 14 bases between. Germline V gene lookup returns CDR1 MDHEN and CDR2 SYDVKM. This CDR3 comprises 16 residues. CDR3 bases: TGTGCCAGCAGTTTTATATTGGGTAGCGGCAATCAGCCCCAGCATTTT. It codes for CASSFILGSGNQPQHF.

This clone was recorded a few times. This sequence joins TRBV7-3 and TRBJ1-1; 9 nucleotides agree with TRBD1. Germline CDR1 and CDR2: SGHTA and FQGTGA. The junction had 4 bases not matched to a gene; V was cut back by 5 bases and J by 6 bases. The CDR3 is 13 residues long. As DNA, the CDR3 is TGTGCCAGCAGCCCAGGACAGGGGTCTGAAGCTTTCTTT. Translation: CASSPGQGSEAFF. The whole variable domain, remainder taken from reference TRBV7-3 and TRBJ1-1, is GAGVSQTPSNKVTEKGKYVELRCDPISGHTALYWYRQSLGQGPEFLIYFQGTGAADDSGLPNDRFFAVRPEGSVSTLKIQRTERGDSAVYLCASSPGQGSEAFFGQGTRLTVV.

This clone has a single count. This rearrangement joins TRBV19 to TRBJ2-2; possible D gene TRBD1, 6 bases. Germline CDR1 and CDR2: LNHDA and SQIVND (reference sequence). The length of the CDR3 is 14 residues. V was clipped by 3 bases and J by 5 bases, with 10 bases between them. CDR3 amino acids: CASSMVDRTGELFF. CDR3 nucleotides: TGTGCCAGTAGTATGGTCGACAGGACCGGGGAGCTGTTTTTT.

The chain links TRBV6-5 to TRBJ1-3; 10 bases agree with TRBD1. Germline-derived CDR1 and CDR2 are MNHEY and SVGAGI. This CDR3 contains 15 residues. The trim removed 7 bases at V and 0 bases at J, leaving 3 bases unmatched. The CDR3 loop is CASKTGGASGNTIYF. For the CDR3, the DNA is TGTGCCAGCAAGACAGGGGGCGCCTCTGGAAACACCATATATTTT.

The chain recombines TRBV2 with TRBJ2-3; TRBD2 is a possible D gene (6 bases). This CDR3 comprises 14 residues. The V gene lost 4 bases and the J gene lost 2 bases, with 10 bases spanning the gap. From germline, CDR1 is SNHLY and CDR2 FYNNEI. The CDR3 bases are TGTGCCAGCAGTGCTTCGGGGGTCACAGATACGCAGTATTTT. It specifies CASSASGVTDTQYF.

The V call is TRBV24-1, the J call TRBJ2-7; TRBD1 is a possible D gene (6 bases). V lost 6 bases to trimming and J lost 2 bases, with 13 bases between them. Germline V gives CDR1 KGHDR, CDR2 SFDVKD. The CDR3 runs 14 residues. The CDR3 DNA is TGTGCCACCAGTAGGCCAGGGGATACCTACGAGCAGTACTTC. The encoded protein is CATSRPGDTYEQYF.

The chain carries TRBV28 and TRBJ2-5, with D unclear. CDR1 is MDHEN and CDR2 is SYDVKM in the germline V gene. The CDR3 spans 13 residues. The ends were cut back, 5 bases at V and 2 bases at J, with 9 bases in the middle. In DNA form, the CDR3 reads TGTGCCAGCAGTGAAGCAAGACAAGAGACCCAGTACTTC. It translates to CASSEARQETQYF. The full variable domain, its missing parts supplied by reference TRBV28 and TRBJ2-5, is DVKVTQSSRYLVKRTGEKVFLECVQDMDHENMFWYRQDPGLGLRLIYFSYDVKMKEKGDIPEGYSVSREKKERFSLILESASTNQTSMYLCASSEARQETQYFGPGTRLLVL.

The chain joins TRBV4-1 to TRBJ2-1; 8 bases agree with TRBD2. V was pared by 5 bases and J by 7 bases, with 7 bases of the junction left unmatched. The length of the CDR3 is 14 residues. Germline V lookup: CDR1 MGHRA, CDR2 YSYEKL. As DNA, the CDR3 is TGCGCCAGCAGCTGGGGGACGGGGGGGAATGAGCAGTTCTTC. It specifies CASSWGTGGNEQFF.

The chain's CDR3 is CASSPRALETQYF. CDR3 in DNA: TGTGCCAGCAGCCCCAGGGCCTTGGAGACCCAGTACTTC. The rearrangement joins TRBV7-3 to TRBJ2-5; D may be TRBD1 (5 bases). The V end was cut by 5 bases, the J end by 5 bases, with 12 bases between. This CDR3 has 13 residues. Looked up from germline, CDR1 is SGHTA and CDR2 is FQGTGA.

J is TRBJ1-5 and V is TRBV3-1 (or the pseudogene TRBV3-2); possible D gene TRBD1, 5 bases. CDR1 is LGHDT, CDR2 YNNKEL, per germline (reference sequence). This CDR3 has 14 residues. The V and J ends lost 1 base and 4 bases respectively, with 8 bases between them. CDR3 DNA sequence: TGTGCCAGCAGCCAAGGGGGCTATAATCAGCCCCAGCATTTT. It is translated as CASSQGGYNQPQHF.

This chain connects TRBV4-1 to TRBJ2-7, with 9 bases identical to TRBD2. CDR3 size: 16 residues. CDR1 is MGHRA and CDR2 is YSYEKL in the germline V gene. Losses at the gene ends were 4 bases for V and 2 bases for J; bases not matched to a gene: 9. DNA for the CDR3: TGCGCCAGCAGCCCCACGGTAGCGGGGGCCCCCTACGAGCAGTACTTC. This sequence encodes CASSPTVAGAPYEQYF.

This clone was seen a few times. The chain's CDR3 is CASSRPGTSGGGPEEQFF. The CDR3 DNA reads TGTGCCAGCAGCCGCCCGGGGACTAGCGGGGGTGGCCCGGAGGAGCAGTTCTTC. V is TRBV7-9 and J is TRBJ2-1; TRBD2 matches 14 bases. From germline, CDR1 is SEHNR and CDR2 FQNEAQ (reference sequence). The CDR3 consists of 18 residues. V lost 5 bases to trimming and J lost 10 bases; unmatched junction nucleotides: 16.

J is TRBJ1-3 and V is TRBV10-3; 7 bases are shared with TRBD1. CDR3 length: 15 amino acids. V was pared by 4 bases and J by 1 base, with 4 bases of the junction left unmatched. CDR1 and CDR2 from the germline V gene are ENHRY and SYGVKD. CDR3 sequence reads: CAISAGQPSGNTIYF. CDR3 DNA sequence: TGTGCCATCAGTGCGGGACAGCCTTCTGGAAACACCATATATTTT.